The 26 T cell receptor beta chains below all came from one sample that was sequenced in a study of control samples from healthy donors and cancer patients. Measured with immunoSEQ multiplex PCR; TCRdb has only the in-frame clones, and not every one. The sample gives roughly 59,000 clones, about 92% of which show up once; approximately 1.5% is in the top ten. Sequenced: PBMCs. Every receptor here comes from a man in his forties or fifties with colorectal cancer.

J is TRBJ1-1 and V is TRBV5-1; 8 bases are a match to TRBD1. Germline-derived CDR1 and CDR2 are SGHRS and YFSETQ. This CDR3 region has 14 residues. V was pared by 4 bases and J by 3 bases, with 5 bases of the junction left unmatched. CDR3 protein: CASSPGQGHTEAFF. The CDR3 DNA sequence: TGCGCCAGCAGCCCTGGACAGGGCCACACTGAAGCTTTCTTT.

The chain recombines TRBV19 with TRBJ1-2; TRBD1 might be the D (5 bases). Germline assignment: CDR1 LNHDA and CDR2 SQIVND (reference sequence). V lost 6 bases and J 2 bases, leaving 7 bases between the germline ends. CDR3 length: 12 amino acids. The CDR3: CASSDSNYGYTF. The CDR3 region has the DNA TGTGCCAGTAGCGACAGCAACTATGGCTACACCTTC.

This chain links TRBV5-1 with TRBJ2-5, with 7 positions matching TRBD2. CDR1 is SGHRS, CDR2 YFSETQ, per germline. Trimming cost V 1 base and J 5 bases; bases outside gene matches: 2. The CDR3 runs 13 residues. The CDR3 reads CASSLMGGETQYF. CDR3 coding DNA: TGCGCCAGCAGCTTGATGGGGGGGGAGACCCAGTACTTC.

The chain combines TRBV7-8 with TRBJ1-6; D not resolved. CDR3 size: 13 residues. Germline lookup yields CDR1 SGHVS and CDR2 FQNEAQ. The V and J ends lost 4 bases and 9 bases respectively, with 10 bases between them. CDR3 protein: CASSSRGGSPLHF. The CDR3 coding sequence is TGTGCCAGCAGCTCCCGGGGTGGTTCACCCCTCCACTTT.

The CDR3 sequence is CASSLEKGASYEQYF. The CDR3 DNA reads TGTGCCAGCAGCTTAGAGAAAGGTGCCTCCTACGAGCAGTACTTC. The J gene is TRBJ2-7, the V gene TRBV7-2; D is uncertain. The CDR3 totals 15 residues. In germline, CDR1 is SGHTA, CDR2 FQGNSA. The ends were cut back, 1 base at V and 0 bases at J, with 10 bases in the middle.

J is TRBJ1-6 and V is TRBV30; TRBD1 might be the D (5 bases). The CDR3 spans 15 residues. CDR1 is GTSNPN, CDR2 SVGIG, per germline (reference sequence). Trimming removed 6 bases from V and 2 bases from J, with 14 bases in between. Written as DNA, the CDR3 is TGTGCCTGTACTCAGGGTGGAACCTATAATTCACCCCTCCACTTT. It specifies CACTQGGTYNSPLHF.

This chain connects TRBV25-1 to TRBJ2-7, with D perhaps matching TRBD1 or TRBD2 (5 bases each). Germline lookup yields CDR1 MGHDK and CDR2 SYGVNS. This CDR3 region has 15 residues. V was trimmed by 3 bases and J by 2 bases, leaving 14 bases between them. CDR3 sequence: CASSDTGRLTYEQYF. As DNA, the CDR3 is TGTGCCAGCAGTGACACGGGACGGTTAACCTACGAGCAGTACTTC.

The rearrangement uses TRBV19 and TRBJ1-1, with unresolved D. CDR1 and CDR2 (germline): LNHDA, SQIVND (reference sequence). Trimming removed 6 bases from V and 1 base from J, with 9 bases in between. The CDR3 contains 13 residues. As DNA, the CDR3 is TGTGCCAGTAGGCCCGGACCGAACACTGAAGCTTTCTTT. Translation: CASRPGPNTEAFF.

The chain recombines TRBV6-4 with TRBJ2-6; TRBD2 agrees at 8 bases. The CDR3 is 16 amino acids. Germline V gene sequence: CDR1 MRHNA, CDR2 SNTAGT. Germline trimming cut 10 bases from V and 0 bases from J; bases unmatched to any gene: 8. The CDR3 nucleotides read TGTGCCATTTCGGGGGGGAGGTCCTCTGGGGCCAACGTCCTGACTTTC. The encoded protein is CAISGGRSSGANVLTF.

The sample holds one count of this clone. This chain joins TRBV9 and TRBJ2-6; TRBD1 matches at 7 bases. J lost 4 bases, V lost 4 bases, and 8 bases had no gene match. CDR1 and CDR2 from the germline V gene are SGDLS and YYNGEE. This CDR3 has 16 amino acids. The CDR3 region has the DNA TGTGCCAGCAGCAGACACAGGGGTTCGGGGGCCAACGTCCTGACTTTC. It is translated as CASSRHRGSGANVLTF. The full variable domain, rest sourced from reference TRBV9 and TRBJ2-6, is DSGVTQTPKHLITATGQRVTLRCSPRSGDLSVYWYQQSLDQGLQFLIQYYNGEERAKGNILERFSAQQFPDLHSELNLSSLELGDSALYFCASSRHRGSGANVLTFGAGSRLTVL.

The chain has TRBV9 and TRBJ1-3; D not resolved. V lost 4 bases, J lost 0 bases, and 11 bases lay in between. Germline lookup yields CDR1 SGDLS and CDR2 YYNGEE. This CDR3 has 15 residues. The CDR3 DNA sequence: TGTGCCAGCAGCCTAGAAGAGAGCTCTGGAAACACCATATATTTT. This gives the protein CASSLEESSGNTIYF.

The chain has TRBV10-3 and TRBJ1-1, with D unresolved. V lost 4 bases to trimming and J lost 5 bases, with 5 bases between them. The CDR3 loop spans 11 amino acids. Looked up from germline, CDR1 is ENHRY and CDR2 is SYGVKD. This CDR3 reads CAISGRTEAFF. The CDR3 nucleotides read TGTGCCATCAGTGGTCGAACTGAAGCTTTCTTT.

The chain carries TRBV4-1 and TRBJ2-1; D is unclear. The CDR3 loop spans 14 amino acids. CDR1 and CDR2 (germline): MGHRA, YSYEKL. V shed 2 bases and J shed 8 bases, with 13 bases lying between them. The CDR3, as DNA: TGCGCCAGCAGCCAACTTTGGGCAGGCGATGAGCAGTTCTTC. Its protein product is CASSQLWAGDEQFF.

This sequence joins TRBV7-9 and TRBJ2-2; D gene ambiguous. The germline gives CDR1 SEHNR, CDR2 FQNEAQ (reference sequence). With 0 bases removed from V and 6 bases from J, the gap between germline ends came to 5 bases. The CDR3 consists of 13 residues. CDR3 amino acids: CASSLAMPGELFF. For the CDR3, the DNA is TGTGCCAGCAGCTTAGCGATGCCCGGGGAGCTGTTTTTT.

The V and J genes are TRBV7-3 and TRBJ1-1; D remains unclear. CDR1 SGHTA and CDR2 FQGTGA come from the germline V gene. This CDR3 spans 13 amino acids. Trimming took 3 bases from V and 2 from J, leaving 7 bases between them. Written as DNA, the CDR3 is TGTGCCAGCAGCTTTTCAGCAAACACTGAAGCTTTCTTT. Amino acids: CASSFSANTEAFF.

V is TRBV19 and J is TRBJ2-7, with 8 positions matching TRBD1. This CDR3 has 15 amino acids. After removal of 5 bases from V and 5 bases from J, the junction contained 11 bases not matched to a gene. The germline gives CDR1 LNHDA, CDR2 SQIVND (reference sequence). The CDR3 sequence is CASSDRGSTGHEQYF. The CDR3 DNA sequence: TGTGCCAGTAGTGACAGGGGCTCAACTGGACACGAGCAGTACTTC.

The rearrangement links TRBV7-9 to TRBJ1-2; possibly TRBD1 for D (6 bases). Germline values: CDR1 SEHNR, CDR2 FQNEAQ (reference sequence). CDR3 size: 12 residues. Between the trimmed V and J ends, which lost 4 bases and 4 bases, there was a span of 7 bases. Written as DNA, the CDR3 is TGTGCCAGCAGCTGGACAGCCTATGGCTACACCTTC. Translation: CASSWTAYGYTF.

This clone came up once. This chain uses TRBV12-3 or TRBV12-4 with TRBJ1-2; D ambiguous. This CDR3 spans 12 amino acids. V lost 5 bases and J 1 base, leaving 5 bases between the germline ends. CDR3 bases: TGTGCCAGCAGTGACAATAACTATGGCTACACCTTC. Translated, it gives CASSDNNYGYTF.

This rearrangement joins TRBV3-1 (or the pseudogene TRBV3-2) to TRBJ2-3; D remains unclear. The V end lost 0 bases, the J end lost 0 bases, and 10 bases lay between the germline ends. CDR3 length: 16 residues. The germline V gene encodes CDR1 LGHDT and CDR2 YNNKEL (reference sequence). CDR3 DNA sequence: TGTGCCAGCAGCCAAGAGGTCAGCTCTAGCACAGATACGCAGTATTTT. This encodes CASSQEVSSSTDTQYF.

This chain uses TRBV18 with TRBJ2-1, with D possibly matching TRBD1 (5 bases). The length of the CDR3 is 13 residues. V was clipped by 2 bases and J by 7 bases, with 9 bases between them. Germline V CDR1 and CDR2: KGHSH, LQKENI. CDR3 sequence (DNA): TGTGCCAGCTCACCAGCGGACAAGAATGAGCAGTTCTTC. Protein: CASSPADKNEQFF.

The J gene is TRBJ1-2, the V gene TRBV27; 8 nucleotides match TRBD1. The CDR3 totals 13 residues. Germline values: CDR1 MNHEY, CDR2 SMNVEV (reference sequence). The junction had 5 bases not matched to a gene; V was cut back by 3 bases and J by 8 bases. The CDR3 here is CASSFRTGIGYTF. CDR3 coding DNA: TGTGCCAGCAGTTTCAGGACAGGGATCGGCTACACCTTC.

V and J are TRBV6-5 and TRBJ1-2; 7 nucleotides line up with TRBD1. Per the germline V gene, CDR1 is MNHEY and CDR2 is SVGAGI. The CDR3 length is 14 residues. Unmatched junction bases numbered 9, after V lost 7 bases and J lost 4 bases. CDR3 bases: TGTGCCAGCACCAGGACAGGCCCTCGCTATGGCTACACCTTC. Amino acid sequence: CASTRTGPRYGYTF.

The chain uses TRBV6-5 and TRBJ2-7; maybe TRBD1 (6 bases). V lost 0 bases to trimming and J lost 0 bases, with 9 bases between them. Per germline, CDR1 MNHEY and CDR2 SVGAGI. This CDR3 contains 15 residues. The CDR3 DNA reads TGTGCCAGCAGTTACTCCCAGGGGTTCTCCTACGAGCAGTACTTC. This gives the protein CASSYSQGFSYEQYF.

This chain joins TRBV4-1 and TRBJ2-5; D is unclear. Germline CDR1 MGHRA, CDR2 YSYEKL. The CDR3 is made up of 14 amino acids. The germline V and J ends were trimmed by 1 base and 0 bases, with 6 bases remaining between them. CDR3 nucleotides: TGCGCCAGCAGCCAAGGAACGTACCAAGAGACCCAGTACTTC. Protein product: CASSQGTYQETQYF.

Worth noting for this clone: Germline and junction disagree at one end, which may indicate a read error. The chain carries TRBV5-1 and TRBJ1-1, with 7 bases matching TRBD1. CDR1 is SGHRS and CDR2 is YFSETQ in the germline V gene. The CDR3 totals 15 residues. The CDR3 region has the DNA TGCGCCAGCAGCTCCGATAATCCGGGACAGCCTGAGGCTTTCTTT. Encoded protein: CASSSDNPGQPEAFF.

This rearrangement joins TRBV6-1 to TRBJ1-5; the match to TRBD1 covers 7 bases. Germline values: CDR1 MNHNS, CDR2 SASEGT. V gave up 4 bases and J gave up 2 bases; unmatched junction bases: 11. The CDR3 extends over 17 amino acids. The CDR3 spells CASSGSLRQGRNQPQHF. The CDR3 DNA is TGTGCCAGCAGTGGGTCCCTCCGACAGGGACGCAATCAGCCCCAGCATTTT.